Each of the 30 T cell receptor beta chains below was sequenced from the same sample in a study of radiation and T cells in renal cell carcinoma. Treatment in this sample: 15 Gy SBRT to primary tumor, nephrectomy 4 weeks later. Method: immunoSEQ multiplex PCR; TCRdb's copy keeps in-frame clones and lacks some. The sample has more than 15,000 clones, approximately 49% seen once. Source: tumor tissue, taken from a patient whose treatment included radiotherapy and nephrectomy. These receptor sequences come from a woman in her sixties with renal cell carcinoma.

This chain joins TRBV19 and TRBJ2-1, with 10 positions matching TRBD1. The CDR3 covers 19 residues. Germline CDR1 and CDR2: LNHDA and SQIVND (reference sequence). The J segment lost 2 bases and the V segment lost 0 bases, leaving 10 bases of the junction unmatched. This chain's CDR3 is CASSIDPTRQGATYNEQFF. In DNA, the CDR3 is TGTGCCAGTAGTATAGATCCCACAAGACAGGGGGCCACCTACAATGAGCAGTTCTTC.

As regards this clone: An end of the junction does not agree with germline; a read error may underlie this. Other nucleotide sequences from this sample produce the same CDR3. This sequence joins TRBV5-1 and TRBJ2-3; 8 bases match TRBD2. The germline gives CDR1 SGHRS, CDR2 YFSETQ. The CDR3 sequence is 15 residues long. This CDR3 is CASSLSGGVVDTQYF. The CDR3 region has the DNA TGTGCCAGCAGCTTGAGCGGGGGAGTGGTAGATACGCAGTATTTT.

V usage is TRBV7-2 and J usage is TRBJ1-1; 7 bases agree with TRBD1. V was pared by 1 base and J by 1 base, with 3 bases of the junction left unmatched. The CDR3 totals 15 residues. Per germline, CDR1 SGHTA and CDR2 FQGNSA. This CDR3 is CASSLVPGGNTEAFF. The CDR3 coding sequence is TGTGCCAGCAGCTTAGTGCCAGGGGGGAACACTGAAGCTTTCTTT.

The J gene is TRBJ1-4, the V gene TRBV7-9; 7 bases match TRBD1. Germline CDR1 is SEHNR and CDR2 is FQNEAQ (reference sequence). The ends lost 6 bases at V and 14 bases at J; junction bases unmatched: 9. This CDR3 contains 12 residues. CDR3 DNA sequence: TGTGCCAGCAGTCAGGACAGGCTCGGGCTGTTTTTT. Translated, it gives CASSQDRLGLFF.

The rearrangement uses TRBV5-5 and TRBJ2-7; D is unresolved. Trimming removed 0 bases from V and 12 bases from J, with 13 bases in between. The CDR3 spans 12 residues. CDR1 is SGHKS and CDR2 is YYEKEE in the germline V gene (reference sequence). CDR3 region: CASSLDDNRPYF. In DNA form, the CDR3 reads TGTGCCAGCAGCTTGGATGACAACCGCCCGTACTTC.

The CDR3, as DNA: TGTGCCAGCATCAGGACCCTCGACAGGTGGGAGACCCAGTACTTC. It codes for CASIRTLDRWETQYF. This chain connects TRBV6-1 to TRBJ2-5, with D tentatively TRBD1 (6 bases). The germline CDR1 and CDR2 sequences are MNHNS and SASEGT. The CDR3 runs 15 residues. The V gene lost 7 bases and the J gene lost 5 bases, with 20 bases spanning the gap.

V gene TRBV4-1 combines with J gene TRBJ1-2; the D gene is possibly TRBD1 (6 bases). Per the germline V gene, CDR1 is MGHRA and CDR2 is YSYEKL. CDR3 length: 17 amino acids. V was cut by 3 bases and J by 8 bases, with 25 bases left in between. The CDR3 DNA sequence: TGCGCCAGCAGCCAGGCCAACGGGGGCTACGGCATCAGGGGCTACACCTTC. Translated: CASSQANGGYGIRGYTF.

This clone was observed a few times. The V call is TRBV19, the J call TRBJ2-5; TRBD1 might be the D (5 bases). This CDR3 comprises 13 residues. The V gene's germline CDR1 is LNHDA and CDR2 SQIVND (reference sequence). V was trimmed by 8 bases and J by 2 bases, leaving 12 bases between them. This chain's CDR3 is CASGLTVQETQYF. Here the CDR3 DNA reads TGTGCCAGTGGGTTGACAGTTCAAGAGACCCAGTACTTC.

A few counts support this clone. The rearrangement uses TRBV7-2 and TRBJ2-7; D is unclear. The CDR3 extends over 13 amino acids. V lost 4 bases and J lost 7, with 14 bases in between. Germline V gene data show CDR1 as SGHTA and CDR2 as FQGNSA. CDR3 sequence reads: CASSYTLQREQYF. The CDR3 coding sequence is TGTGCCAGCAGCTACACGCTACAGAGGGAGCAGTACTTC.

In this sample, this clone turned up a few times. V usage is TRBV6-6 and J usage is TRBJ1-2, with TRBD1 matching 7 bases. J gave up 6 bases and V 2 bases, and 3 bases lay outside the gene matches. The CDR3 extends over 13 amino acids. Germline loops: CDR1 MNHNY, CDR2 SVGAGI (reference sequence). CDR3 nucleotide sequence: TGTGCCAGCAGTTACAAGGGGGCGGATGGCTACACCTTC. Protein: CASSYKGADGYTF.

Of note for this clone: One end of the junction varies from germline; a read error may be responsible. Other DNA sequences of this sample code for an identical CDR3. CDR3 sequence: CASSQGRQGGGYGYTF. The CDR3 nucleotides are TGCGCCAGCAGCCAAGGTCGGCAGGGAGGGGGCTATGGCTACACCTTC. This rearrangement joins TRBV5-4 to TRBJ1-2; D is perhaps TRBD1 (6 bases). The CDR3 totals 16 residues. Germline V gene data show CDR1 as SGHNT and CDR2 as YYREEE (reference sequence).

The chain combines TRBV5-1 with TRBJ2-7; TRBD1 aligns across 7 bases. The V gene's germline CDR1 is SGHRS and CDR2 YFSETQ. V lost 2 bases to trimming and J lost 7 bases; unmatched junction nucleotides: 9. The CDR3 extends over 14 amino acids. The CDR3 sequence: CASSFRDSPKEQYF. Here the CDR3 DNA reads TGCGCCAGCAGCTTCCGGGACAGCCCTAAAGAGCAGTACTTC.

The chain uses TRBV7-2 and TRBJ1-4; a weak D match, TRBD1 (5 bases). Trimming took off 5 bases at V and 0 bases at J, with 16 bases between the two ends. This CDR3 comprises 17 residues. Germline CDR1 and CDR2: SGHTA and FQGNSA. The CDR3 region has the DNA TGTGCCAGCAGCCCGCAAGGGGCTCGGGCAACTAATGAAAAACTGTTTTTT. This translates into CASSPQGARATNEKLFF.

The chain is built from TRBV5-5 and TRBJ1-6, with 8 positions matching TRBD1. Trimming took 5 bases from V and 11 from J; bases not matched to a gene: 15. CDR1 SGHKS and CDR2 YYEKEE come from the germline V gene (reference sequence). The CDR3 extends over 16 amino acids. The CDR3 coding sequence is TGTGCCAGCAGACGGGGACAGGAGGTAAATGGAGCACCCCTCCACTTT. Encoded protein: CASRRGQEVNGAPLHF.

This rearrangement joins TRBV28 to TRBJ1-6; a weak D match, TRBD1 (6 bases). Trimming stripped 2 bases from V and 1 base from J, with 9 bases between. From germline, CDR1 is MDHEN and CDR2 SYDVKM. The CDR3 loop spans 16 amino acids. The CDR3 sequence is CASSLGGASYNSPLHF. CDR3 bases: TGTGCCAGCAGTTTAGGGGGCGCTTCCTATAATTCACCCCTCCACTTT.

The chain carries TRBV14 and TRBJ2-1; 7 bases align to TRBD2. Germline V lookup: CDR1 SGHDN, CDR2 FVKESK. The V gene end was trimmed by 6 bases and the J gene end by 7 bases; junction bases not matched to a gene: 9. The CDR3 is 14 residues long. The CDR3 is CASRVGGPGNEQFF. CDR3 in DNA: TGTGCCAGCAGAGTGGGAGGGCCAGGTAATGAGCAGTTCTTC.

In this sample, this clone turned up a few times. This chain uses TRBV9 with TRBJ2-1; D remains ambiguous. The CDR3 consists of 12 residues. Germline V gene lookup returns CDR1 SGDLS and CDR2 YYNGEE. Trimming shortened V by 4 bases and J by 10 bases, and 12 bases separated the two germline ends. CDR3 bases: TGTGCCAGCAGCAGAGAGGTAGCCGAGCAGTTCTTC. This codes for CASSREVAEQFF.

The chain recombines TRBV7-2 with TRBJ2-2, with TRBD1 identical over 7 bases. The CDR3 extends over 17 amino acids. Looked up from germline, CDR1 is SGHTA and CDR2 is FQGNSA. The J segment lost 3 bases and the V segment lost 4 bases, leaving 11 bases of the junction unmatched. CDR3 DNA: TGTGCCAGCAGCTCCCCGAGACAGGGTTCTTACACCGGGGAGCTGTTTTTT. Its protein is CASSSPRQGSYTGELFF.

The chain combines TRBV6-5 with TRBJ2-5; D is possibly TRBD1 or TRBD2 (5 bases each). The J call may be in error: the DNA end matches TRBJ2-7 better. The CDR3 totals 16 residues. In germline, CDR1 is MNHEY, CDR2 SVGAGI. The CDR3 is CASSYSRRGASYEQYF. In DNA form, the CDR3 reads TGTGCCAGCAGTTACTCGAGAAGGGGAGCCTCCTACGAGCAGTACTTC.

CDR3 sequence: CASSGLEFFTYSNQPQHF. As DNA, the CDR3 is TGTGCCAGTAGTGGATTGGAGTTCTTCACGTATAGCAATCAGCCCCAGCATTTT. The chain combines TRBV19 with TRBJ1-5; no firm D call. The germline CDR1 and CDR2 sequences are LNHDA and SQIVND (reference sequence). V was shortened by 5 bases and J by 0 bases, with 20 bases between the two germline ends. This CDR3 region has 18 residues.

This chain joins TRBV2 and TRBJ1-1; 8 bases align to TRBD1. CDR1 SNHLY and CDR2 FYNNEI come from the germline V gene. The CDR3 is made up of 12 amino acids. V gave up 5 bases and J gave up 6 bases; unmatched junction bases: 2. The CDR3 sequence is CASSTGGPEAFF. CDR3 sequence (DNA): TGTGCCAGCAGTACAGGGGGGCCTGAAGCTTTCTTT.

The CDR3 bases are TGTGCCAGCAGCTCCTTAGGGAGAGAGGGGGAAAAACTGTTTTTT. Translated, it gives CASSSLGREGEKLFF. The genes are TRBV7-9 and TRBJ1-4; D may be TRBD1 (5 bases). The CDR3 has 15 amino acids. Trimming took 4 bases from V and 8 from J, leaving 17 bases between them. The germline V gene encodes CDR1 SEHNR and CDR2 FQNEAQ (reference sequence).

This clone has just a few counts. This sequence joins TRBV6-1 and TRBJ2-4; 7 nucleotides line up with TRBD1. The V and J ends lost 5 bases and 5 bases, in that order; junction bases with no gene match: 3. This CDR3 has 13 amino acids. CDR1 and CDR2 from the germline V gene are MNHNS and SASEGT. As DNA, the CDR3 is TGTGCCAGCAGTTCCGACAGGGAAAACATTCAGTACTTC. Residues: CASSSDRENIQYF.

The chain uses TRBV7-3 and TRBJ2-6, with D possibly matching TRBD1 (5 bases). The CDR3 is 15 amino acids. Germline-derived CDR1 and CDR2 are SGHTA and FQGTGA. V gave up 6 bases and J gave up 2 bases, with 11 bases separating them. The CDR3 nucleotides are TGTGCCAGCAGTCAGGGCCCCCCTGGGGCCAACGTCCTGACTTTC. This gives the protein CASSQGPPGANVLTF.

Turning to this clone: The junction and the germline gene differ at one end; a read error may be behind it. This CDR3 is also generated by other DNA sequences in the sample. The chain is built from TRBV5-1 and TRBJ2-7; 15 bases match TRBD2. Germline values: CDR1 SGHRS, CDR2 YFSETQ. The CDR3 is 15 residues long. CDR3 coding DNA: TGTGCCAGCAGCTCGGGACTAGCGGGGGGTTACGAGCAGTACTTC. Protein sequence: CASSSGLAGGYEQYF.

In this sample, this clone turned up a few times. CDR3 sequence reads: CASSSYYRGPDQETQYF. CDR3 DNA sequence: TGTGCCAGCAGCTCTTATTACAGGGGTCCGGACCAAGAGACCCAGTACTTC. The V call is TRBV7-6, the J call TRBJ2-5, with 7 nucleotides matching TRBD1. V lost 4 bases and J lost 0; bases outside the gene matches: 11. In germline, CDR1 is SGHVS, CDR2 FNYEAQ. This CDR3 comprises 17 residues.

This chain uses TRBV5-1 with TRBJ2-1, with 9 bases matching TRBD2. CDR1 and CDR2 (germline): SGHRS, YFSETQ. V lost 4 bases to trimming and J lost 7 bases; unmatched junction nucleotides: 24. The CDR3 length is 20 residues. The CDR3 region has the DNA TGCGCCAGCAGCGGAACACCCGGGACTCGCGGGGGGGCGGGGTGGAATGAGCAGTTCTTC. Protein product: CASSGTPGTRGGAGWNEQFF.

The chain combines TRBV23-1 with TRBJ2-1; 7 positions agree with TRBD2. TRBV23-1 is an open reading frame whose function is uncertain. The CDR3 totals 16 residues. With 6 bases clipped from V and 1 base from J, the junction kept 9 bases outside the gene matches. Here the CDR3 DNA reads TGCGCCAGCAGCCTCCACCCTAGCGGTTCCTACAATGAGCAGTTCTTC. It translates to CASSLHPSGSYNEQFF.

This chain connects TRBV25-1 to TRBJ1-6; TRBD1 is a possible D gene (5 bases). The CDR3 extends over 15 amino acids. Trimming took off 5 bases at V and 10 bases at J, with 18 bases between the two ends. Germline CDR1 MGHDK, CDR2 SYGVNS. The CDR3 DNA follows: TGTGCCAGCAGTCGAGGGGAGCCCACTGAATCACCCCTCCACTTT. As protein: CASSRGEPTESPLHF.

This clone was observed a handful of times. The chain carries TRBV28 and TRBJ1-2; 11 positions match TRBD1. The CDR3 is 15 amino acids. Per germline, CDR1 MDHEN and CDR2 SYDVKM. V shed 4 bases, J shed 6 bases, and the junction held 7 bases outside the gene matches. The CDR3 loop reads CASSSHRTGGDGYTF. The CDR3, as DNA: TGTGCCAGCAGTTCGCACAGGACAGGGGGCGATGGCTACACCTTC.